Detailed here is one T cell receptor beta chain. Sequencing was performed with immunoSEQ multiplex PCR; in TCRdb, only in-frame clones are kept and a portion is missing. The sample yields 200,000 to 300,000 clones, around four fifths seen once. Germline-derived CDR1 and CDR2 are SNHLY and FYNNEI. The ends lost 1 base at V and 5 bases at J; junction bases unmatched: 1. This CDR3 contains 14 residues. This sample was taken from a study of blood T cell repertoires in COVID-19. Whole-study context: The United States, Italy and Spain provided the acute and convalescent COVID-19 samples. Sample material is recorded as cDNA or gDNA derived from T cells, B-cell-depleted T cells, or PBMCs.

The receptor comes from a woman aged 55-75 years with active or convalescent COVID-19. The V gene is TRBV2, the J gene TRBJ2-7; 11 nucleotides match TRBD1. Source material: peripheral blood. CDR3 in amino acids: CASSEGTGGHEQYF. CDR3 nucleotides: TGTGCCAGCAGTGAAGGGACAGGGGGCCACGAGCAGTACTTC.